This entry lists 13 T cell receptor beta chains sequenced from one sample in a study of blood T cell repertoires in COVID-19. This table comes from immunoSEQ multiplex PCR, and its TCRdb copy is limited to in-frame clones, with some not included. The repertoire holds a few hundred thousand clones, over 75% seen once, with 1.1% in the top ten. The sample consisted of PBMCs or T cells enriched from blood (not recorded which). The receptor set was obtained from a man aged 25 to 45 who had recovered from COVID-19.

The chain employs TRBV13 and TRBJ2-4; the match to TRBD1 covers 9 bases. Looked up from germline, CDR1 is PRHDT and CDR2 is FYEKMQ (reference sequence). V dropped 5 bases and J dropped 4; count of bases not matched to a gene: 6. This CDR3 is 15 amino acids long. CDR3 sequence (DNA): TGTGCCAGCAGCGGAACAGGGGGCGAAAAAAACATTCAGTACTTC. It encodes CASSGTGGEKNIQYF.

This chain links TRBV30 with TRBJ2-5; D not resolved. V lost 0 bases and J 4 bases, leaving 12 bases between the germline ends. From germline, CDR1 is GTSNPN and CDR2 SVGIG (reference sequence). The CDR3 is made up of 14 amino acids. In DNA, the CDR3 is TGTGCCTGGAGTGTAATCCCGAGTGGAGAGACCCAGTACTTC. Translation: CAWSVIPSGETQYF.

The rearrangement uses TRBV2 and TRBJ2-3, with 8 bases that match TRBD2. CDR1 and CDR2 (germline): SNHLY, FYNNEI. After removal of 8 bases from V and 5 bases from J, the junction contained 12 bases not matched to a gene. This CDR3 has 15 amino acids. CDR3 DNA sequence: TGTGCCAGCCCGAAGCGGGAGTCATCAGTAGATACGCAGTATTTT. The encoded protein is CASPKRESSVDTQYF.

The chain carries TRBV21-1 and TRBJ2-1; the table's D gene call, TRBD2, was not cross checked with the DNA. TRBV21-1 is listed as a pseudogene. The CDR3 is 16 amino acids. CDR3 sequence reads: CASSPRTSGSLDEQFF. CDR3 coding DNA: TGTGCCAGCAGCCCTCGGACTAGCGGGAGTTTAGATGAGCAGTTCTTC.

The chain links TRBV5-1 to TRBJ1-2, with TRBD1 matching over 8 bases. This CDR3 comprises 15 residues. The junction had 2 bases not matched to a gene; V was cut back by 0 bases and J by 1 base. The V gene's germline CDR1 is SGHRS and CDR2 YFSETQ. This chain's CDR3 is CASSLAQGDNYGYTF. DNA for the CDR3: TGCGCCAGCAGCTTGGCACAGGGGGATAACTATGGCTACACCTTC.

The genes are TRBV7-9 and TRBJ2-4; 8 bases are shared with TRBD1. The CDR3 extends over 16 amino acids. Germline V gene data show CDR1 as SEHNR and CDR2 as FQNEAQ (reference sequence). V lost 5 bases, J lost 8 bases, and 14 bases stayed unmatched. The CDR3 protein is CASSPQRRGTGDIQYF. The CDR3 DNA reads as TGTGCCAGCAGCCCGCAGAGGCGCGGGACAGGAGACATTCAGTACTTC. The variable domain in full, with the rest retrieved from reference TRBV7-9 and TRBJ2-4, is DTGVSQNPRHKITKRGQNVTFRCDPISEHNRLYWYRQTLGQGPEFLTYFQNEAQLEKSRLLSDRFSAERPKGSFSTLEIQRTEQGDSAMYLCASSPQRRGTGDIQYFGAGTRLSVL.

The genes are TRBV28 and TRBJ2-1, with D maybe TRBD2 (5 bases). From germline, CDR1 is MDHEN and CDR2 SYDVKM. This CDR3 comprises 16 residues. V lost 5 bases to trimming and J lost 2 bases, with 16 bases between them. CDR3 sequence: CASSMDSSPPYNEQFF. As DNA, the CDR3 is TGTGCCAGCAGTATGGACTCATCCCCGCCCTACAATGAGCAGTTCTTC.

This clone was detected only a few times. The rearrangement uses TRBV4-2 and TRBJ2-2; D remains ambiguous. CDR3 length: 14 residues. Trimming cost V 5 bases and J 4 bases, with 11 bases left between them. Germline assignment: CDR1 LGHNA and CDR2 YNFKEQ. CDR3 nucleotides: TGTGCCAGCAGCGCGGTAGCACCCACCGGGGAGCTGTTTTTT. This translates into CASSAVAPTGELFF.

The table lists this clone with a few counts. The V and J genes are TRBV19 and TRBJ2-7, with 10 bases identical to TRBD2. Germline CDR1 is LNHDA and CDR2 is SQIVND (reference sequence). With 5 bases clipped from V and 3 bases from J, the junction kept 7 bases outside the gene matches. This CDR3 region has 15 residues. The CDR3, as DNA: TGTGCCAGTAGTCTCCTAGCGGGAGCCGGCTACGAGCAGTACTTC. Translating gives CASSLLAGAGYEQYF.

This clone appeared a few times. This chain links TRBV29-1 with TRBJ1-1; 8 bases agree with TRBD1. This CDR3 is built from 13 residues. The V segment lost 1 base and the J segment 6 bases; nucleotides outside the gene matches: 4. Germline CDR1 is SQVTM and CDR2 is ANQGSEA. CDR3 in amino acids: CSVEAGGISEAFF. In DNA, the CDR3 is TGCAGCGTTGAAGCAGGGGGCATCTCTGAAGCTTTCTTT.

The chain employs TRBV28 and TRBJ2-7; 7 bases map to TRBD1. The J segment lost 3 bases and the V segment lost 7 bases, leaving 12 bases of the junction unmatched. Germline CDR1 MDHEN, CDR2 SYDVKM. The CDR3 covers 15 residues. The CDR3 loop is CASTKPSTGNYEQYF. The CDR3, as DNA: TGTGCCAGCACAAAACCATCGACAGGGAACTACGAGCAGTACTTC.

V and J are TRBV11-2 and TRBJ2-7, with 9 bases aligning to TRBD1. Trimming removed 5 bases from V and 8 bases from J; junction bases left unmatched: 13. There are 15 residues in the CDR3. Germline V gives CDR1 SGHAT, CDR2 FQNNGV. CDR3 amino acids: CASSPNLDRGGKQYF. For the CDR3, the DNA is TGTGCCAGCAGCCCCAATTTGGACAGGGGCGGCAAGCAGTACTTC. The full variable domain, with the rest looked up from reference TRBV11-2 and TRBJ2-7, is EAGVAQSPRYKIIEKRQSVAFWCNPISGHATLYWYQQILGQGPKLLIQFQNNGVVDDSQLPKDRFSAERLKGVDSTLKIQPAKLEDSAVYLCASSPNLDRGGKQYFGPGTRLTVT.

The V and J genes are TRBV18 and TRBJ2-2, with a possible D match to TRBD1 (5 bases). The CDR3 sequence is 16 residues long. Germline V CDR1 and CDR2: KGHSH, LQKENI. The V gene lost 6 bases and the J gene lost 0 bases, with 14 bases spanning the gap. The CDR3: CASSQLGRANTGELFF. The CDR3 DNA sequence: TGTGCCAGCTCGCAACTGGGCAGGGCGAACACCGGGGAGCTGTTTTTT.